This T cell receptor beta chain was captured in a study of cytomegalovirus exposure and HLA in healthy donors. The study ran its PCR with 60 Vbeta and 13 Jbeta primers. Using immunoSEQ multiplex PCR, the repertoire was profiled, and TCRdb retains in-frame clones only, with some absent. The sample has 160,000 or so clones; around 80% are singletons. The receptor comes from a woman in her thirties or forties in good health and CMV-seronegative. Sequenced: PBMCs.

CDR3 loop: CASSDPIAGGSTDTQYF. CDR3 nucleotides: TGTGCCAGCAGTGACCCCATAGCGGGAGGTAGCACAGATACGCAGTATTTT. The V call is TRBV6-1, the J call TRBJ2-3; 10 bases match TRBD2. The germline CDR1 and CDR2 sequences are MNHNS and SASEGT. The V segment lost 3 bases and the J segment 0 bases; nucleotides outside the gene matches: 6. The CDR3 has 17 residues.